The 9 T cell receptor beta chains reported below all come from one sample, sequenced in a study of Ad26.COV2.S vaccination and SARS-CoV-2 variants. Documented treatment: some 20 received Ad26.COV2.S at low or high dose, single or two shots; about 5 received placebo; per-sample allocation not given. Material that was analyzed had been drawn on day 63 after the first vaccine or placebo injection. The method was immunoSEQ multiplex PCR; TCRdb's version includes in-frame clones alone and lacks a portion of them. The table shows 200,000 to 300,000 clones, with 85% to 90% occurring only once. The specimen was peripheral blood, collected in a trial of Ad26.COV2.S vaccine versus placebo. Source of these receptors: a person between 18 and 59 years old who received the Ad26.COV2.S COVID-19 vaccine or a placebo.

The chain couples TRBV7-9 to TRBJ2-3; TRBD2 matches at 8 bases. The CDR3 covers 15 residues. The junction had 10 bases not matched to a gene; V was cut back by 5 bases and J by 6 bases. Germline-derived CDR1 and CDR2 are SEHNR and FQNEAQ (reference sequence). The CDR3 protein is CASSPPFREGDTQYF. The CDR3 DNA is TGTGCCAGCAGCCCCCCTTTCCGGGAGGGCGATACGCAGTATTTT. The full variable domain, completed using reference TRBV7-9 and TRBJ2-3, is DTGVSQNPRHKITKRGQNVTFRCDPISEHNRLYWYRQTLGQGPEFLTYFQNEAQLEKSRLLSDRFSAERPKGSFSTLEIQRTEQGDSAMYLCASSPPFREGDTQYFGPGTRLTVL.

The CDR3 bases are TGTGCCAGCAGCCACCCGTCCAGGTGGGAGCAGTACTTC. Amino acid sequence: CASSHPSRWEQYF. V usage is TRBV6-2 or TRBV6-3 and J usage is TRBJ2-7, with D unclear. The CDR3 extends over 13 amino acids. The ends were cut back, 6 bases at V and 7 bases at J, with 16 bases in the middle. Looked up from germline, CDR1 is MNHEY and CDR2 is SVGEGT.

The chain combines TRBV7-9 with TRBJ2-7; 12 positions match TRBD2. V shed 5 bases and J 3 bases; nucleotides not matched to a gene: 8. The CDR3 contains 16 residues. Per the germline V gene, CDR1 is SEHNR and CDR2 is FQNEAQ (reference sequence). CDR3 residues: CASSETGLAGIYEQYF. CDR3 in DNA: TGTGCCAGCAGCGAGACAGGACTAGCGGGAATCTACGAGCAGTACTTC.

This CDR3 reads CASSVTGERYGYTF. CDR3 in DNA: TGTGCCAGCAGCGTAACGGGCGAGCGCTATGGCTACACCTTC. The chain couples TRBV9 to TRBJ1-2, with D unresolved. V was shortened by 1 base and J by 4 bases, with 11 bases between the two germline ends. This CDR3 region has 14 residues. Germline V gives CDR1 SGDLS, CDR2 YYNGEE.

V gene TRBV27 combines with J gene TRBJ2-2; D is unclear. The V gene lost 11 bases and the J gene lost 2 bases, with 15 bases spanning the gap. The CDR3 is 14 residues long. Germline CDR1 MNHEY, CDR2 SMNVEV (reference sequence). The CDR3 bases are TGTGCCTCTGCTGGGCTGGGCAACACCGGGGAGCTGTTTTTT. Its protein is CASAGLGNTGELFF.

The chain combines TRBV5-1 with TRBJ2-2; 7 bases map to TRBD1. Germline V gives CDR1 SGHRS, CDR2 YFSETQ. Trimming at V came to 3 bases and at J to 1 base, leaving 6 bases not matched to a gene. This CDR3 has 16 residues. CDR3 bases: TGCGCCAGCAGCTCGTACCGGGACAGGAACACCGGGGAGCTGTTTTTT. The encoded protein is CASSSYRDRNTGELFF. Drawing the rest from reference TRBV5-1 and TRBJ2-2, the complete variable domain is KAGVTQTPRYLIKTRGQQVTLSCSPISGHRSVSWYQQTPGQGLQFLFEYFSETQRNKGNFPGRFSGRQFSNSRSEMNVSTLELGDSALYLCASSSYRDRNTGELFFGEGSRLTVL.

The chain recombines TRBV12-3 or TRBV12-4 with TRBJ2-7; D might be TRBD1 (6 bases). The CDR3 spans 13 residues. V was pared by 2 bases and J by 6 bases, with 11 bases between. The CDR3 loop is CASSLRQGPEQYF. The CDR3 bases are TGTGCCAGCAGTTTAAGGCAGGGGCCCGAGCAGTACTTC.

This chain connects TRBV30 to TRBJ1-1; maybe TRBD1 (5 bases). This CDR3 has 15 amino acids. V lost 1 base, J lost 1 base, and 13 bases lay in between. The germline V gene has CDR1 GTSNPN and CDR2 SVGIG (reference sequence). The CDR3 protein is CAWSGGGRANTEAFF. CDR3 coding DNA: TGTGCCTGGAGTGGGGGTGGCAGGGCGAACACTGAAGCTTTCTTT.

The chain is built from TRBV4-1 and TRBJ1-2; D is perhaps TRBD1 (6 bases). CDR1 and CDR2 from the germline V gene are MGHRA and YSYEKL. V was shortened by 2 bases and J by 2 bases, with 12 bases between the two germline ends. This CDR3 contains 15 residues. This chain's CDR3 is CASSQNRDINYGYTF. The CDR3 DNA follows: TGCGCCAGCAGCCAAAACCGGGACATCAACTATGGCTACACCTTC.